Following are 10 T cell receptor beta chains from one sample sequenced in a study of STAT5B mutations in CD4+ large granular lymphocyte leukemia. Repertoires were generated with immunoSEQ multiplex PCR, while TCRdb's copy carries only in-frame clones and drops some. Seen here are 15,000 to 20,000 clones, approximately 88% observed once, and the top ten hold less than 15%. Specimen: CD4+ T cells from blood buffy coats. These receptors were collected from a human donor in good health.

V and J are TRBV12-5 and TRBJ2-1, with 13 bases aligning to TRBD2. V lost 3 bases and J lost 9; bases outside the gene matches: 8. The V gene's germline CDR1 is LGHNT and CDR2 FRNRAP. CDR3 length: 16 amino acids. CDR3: CASGLGLAGVRSEQFF. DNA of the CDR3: TGTGCTAGTGGTTTAGGACTAGCGGGAGTGCGTAGTGAGCAGTTCTTC.

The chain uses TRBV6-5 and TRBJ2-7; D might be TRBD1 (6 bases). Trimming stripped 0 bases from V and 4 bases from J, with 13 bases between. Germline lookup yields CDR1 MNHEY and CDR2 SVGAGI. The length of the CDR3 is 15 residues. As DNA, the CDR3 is TGTGCCAGCAGTTACTCGACAGGCAGTCGGTACGAGCAGTACTTC. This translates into CASSYSTGSRYEQYF.

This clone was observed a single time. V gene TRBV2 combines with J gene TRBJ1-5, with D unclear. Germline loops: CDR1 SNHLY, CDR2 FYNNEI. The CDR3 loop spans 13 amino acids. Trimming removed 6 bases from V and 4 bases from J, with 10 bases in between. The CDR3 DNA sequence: TGTGCCAGCAGCGGCGAGGGTAATCAGCCCCAGCATTTT. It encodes CASSGEGNQPQHF. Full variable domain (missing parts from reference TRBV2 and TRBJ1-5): EPEVTQTPSHQVTQMGQEVILRCVPISNHLYFYWYRQILGQKVEFLVSFYNNEISEKSEIFDDQFSVERPDGSNFTLKIRSTKLEDSAMYFCASSGEGNQPQHFGDGTRLSIL.

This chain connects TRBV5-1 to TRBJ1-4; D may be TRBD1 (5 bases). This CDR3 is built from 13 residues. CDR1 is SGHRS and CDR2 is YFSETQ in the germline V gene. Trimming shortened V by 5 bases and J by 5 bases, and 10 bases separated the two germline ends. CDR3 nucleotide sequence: TGCGCCAGCAGTCAGGGTGACAATGAAAAACTGTTTTTT. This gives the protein CASSQGDNEKLFF.

The CDR3 region has the DNA TGTGCCAGCAGTGACCGGGACAGGGTAAGCCACACTCAGCCCCAGCATTTT. Its protein is CASSDRDRVSHTQPQHF. This chain connects TRBV2 to TRBJ1-5; 9 bases map to TRBD1. V gave up 3 bases and J gave up 6 bases; unmatched junction bases: 12. Germline CDR1 is SNHLY and CDR2 is FYNNEI. The CDR3 totals 17 residues.

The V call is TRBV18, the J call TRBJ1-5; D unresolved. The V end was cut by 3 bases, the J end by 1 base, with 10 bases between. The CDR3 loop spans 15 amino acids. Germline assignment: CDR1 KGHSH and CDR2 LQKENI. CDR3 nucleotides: TGTGCCAGCTCACCGGCTGGGTTGAGCAATCAGCCCCAGCATTTT. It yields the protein CASSPAGLSNQPQHF.

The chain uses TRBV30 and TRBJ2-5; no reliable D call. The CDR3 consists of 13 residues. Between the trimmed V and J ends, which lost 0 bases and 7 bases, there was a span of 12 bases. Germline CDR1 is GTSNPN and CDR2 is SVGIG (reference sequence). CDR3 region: CAWSVGGPGTQYF. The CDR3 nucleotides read TGTGCCTGGAGTGTGGGCGGCCCGGGGACCCAGTACTTC.

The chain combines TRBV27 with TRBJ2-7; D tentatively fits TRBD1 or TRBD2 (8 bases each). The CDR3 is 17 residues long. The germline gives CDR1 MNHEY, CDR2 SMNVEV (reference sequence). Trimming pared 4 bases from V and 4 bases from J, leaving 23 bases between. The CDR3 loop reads CASSSHRGTGGGYEQYF. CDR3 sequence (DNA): TGTGCCAGCAGTTCCCACAGGGGGACGGGAGGGGGGTACGAGCAGTACTTC.

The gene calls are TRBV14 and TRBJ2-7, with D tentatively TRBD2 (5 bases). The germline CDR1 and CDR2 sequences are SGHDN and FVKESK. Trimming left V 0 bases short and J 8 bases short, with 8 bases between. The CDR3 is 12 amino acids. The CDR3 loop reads CASSQDRGKQYF. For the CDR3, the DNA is TGTGCCAGCAGCCAAGATCGGGGAAAGCAGTACTTC.

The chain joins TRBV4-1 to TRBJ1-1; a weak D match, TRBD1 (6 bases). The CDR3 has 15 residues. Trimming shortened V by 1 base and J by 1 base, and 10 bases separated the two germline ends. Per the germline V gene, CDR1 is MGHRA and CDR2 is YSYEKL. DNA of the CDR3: TGCGCCAGCAGCCAAGTGGGGACAACGAACACTGAAGCTTTCTTT. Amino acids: CASSQVGTTNTEAFF.